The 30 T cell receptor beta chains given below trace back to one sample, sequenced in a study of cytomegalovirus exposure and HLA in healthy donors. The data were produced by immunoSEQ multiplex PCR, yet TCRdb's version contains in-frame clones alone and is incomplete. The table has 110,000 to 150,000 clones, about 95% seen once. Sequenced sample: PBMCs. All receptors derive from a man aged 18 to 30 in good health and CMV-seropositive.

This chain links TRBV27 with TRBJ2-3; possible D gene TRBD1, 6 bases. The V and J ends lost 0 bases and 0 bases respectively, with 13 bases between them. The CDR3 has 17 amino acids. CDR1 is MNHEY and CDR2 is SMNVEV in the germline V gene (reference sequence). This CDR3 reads CASSLSRQVPSTDTQYF. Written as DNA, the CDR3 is TGTGCCAGCAGTTTATCGAGACAGGTTCCGAGCACAGATACGCAGTATTTT.

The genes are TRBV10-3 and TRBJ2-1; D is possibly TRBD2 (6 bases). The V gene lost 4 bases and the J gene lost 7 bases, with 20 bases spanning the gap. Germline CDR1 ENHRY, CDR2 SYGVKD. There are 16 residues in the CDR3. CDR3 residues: CAISAPRGGAVNEQFF. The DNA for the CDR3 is TGTGCCATCAGTGCCCCCCGGGGCGGGGCAGTGAATGAGCAGTTCTTC.

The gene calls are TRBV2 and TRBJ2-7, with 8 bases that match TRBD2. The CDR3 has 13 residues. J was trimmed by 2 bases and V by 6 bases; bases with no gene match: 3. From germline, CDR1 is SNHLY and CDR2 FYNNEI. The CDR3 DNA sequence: TGTGCCAGCAGCACGGGACTAGCCTACGAGCAGTACTTC. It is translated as CASSTGLAYEQYF. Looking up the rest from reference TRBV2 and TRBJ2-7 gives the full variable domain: EPEVTQTPSHQVTQMGQEVILRCVPISNHLYFYWYRQILGQKVEFLVSFYNNEISEKSEIFDDQFSVERPDGSNFTLKIRSTKLEDSAMYFCASSTGLAYEQYFGPGTRLTVT.

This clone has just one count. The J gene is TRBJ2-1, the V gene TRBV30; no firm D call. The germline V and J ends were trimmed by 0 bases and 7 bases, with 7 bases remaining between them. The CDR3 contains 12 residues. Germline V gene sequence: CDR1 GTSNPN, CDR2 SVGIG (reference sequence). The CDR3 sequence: CAWSVGDNEQFF. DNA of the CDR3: TGTGCCTGGAGTGTTGGAGATAATGAGCAGTTCTTC.

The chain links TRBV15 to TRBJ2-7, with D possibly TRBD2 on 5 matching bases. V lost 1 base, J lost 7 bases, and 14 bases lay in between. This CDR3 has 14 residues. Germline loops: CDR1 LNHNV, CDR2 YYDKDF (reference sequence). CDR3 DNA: TGTGCCACCAGCAGAGGTCCCCCGGGATGGGAGCAGTACTTC. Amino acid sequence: CATSRGPPGWEQYF.

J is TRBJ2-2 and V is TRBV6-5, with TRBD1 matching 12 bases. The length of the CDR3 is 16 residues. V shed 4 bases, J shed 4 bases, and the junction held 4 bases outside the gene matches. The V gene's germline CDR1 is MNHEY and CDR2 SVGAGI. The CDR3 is CASSSGTGGATGELFF. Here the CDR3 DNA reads TGTGCCAGCAGTTCCGGGACAGGGGGCGCCACCGGGGAGCTGTTTTTT.

The DNA for the CDR3 is TGCGCCAGCAGCTTATGGCCCCGAGAAAAACTGTTTTTT. It encodes CASSLWPREKLFF. The chain couples TRBV5-1 to TRBJ1-4; D remains unclear. The CDR3 extends over 13 amino acids. Deletions cut 2 bases from V and 8 bases from J, with 10 bases between. The germline V gene has CDR1 SGHRS and CDR2 YFSETQ.

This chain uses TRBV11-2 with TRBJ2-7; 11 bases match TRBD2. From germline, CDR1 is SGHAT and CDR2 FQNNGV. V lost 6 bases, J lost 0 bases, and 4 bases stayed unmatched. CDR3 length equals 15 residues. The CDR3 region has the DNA TGTGCCAGCAGTCCCGGGACTAGCGGCTCCTACGAGCAGTACTTC. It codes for CASSPGTSGSYEQYF.

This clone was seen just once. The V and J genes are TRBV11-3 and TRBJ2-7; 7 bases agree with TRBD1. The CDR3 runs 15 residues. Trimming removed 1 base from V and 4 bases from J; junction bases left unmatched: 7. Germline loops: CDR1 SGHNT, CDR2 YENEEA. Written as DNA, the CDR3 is TGTGCCAGCAGCTTAGGTGGGACAGATCAATACGAGCAGTACTTC. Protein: CASSLGGTDQYEQYF.

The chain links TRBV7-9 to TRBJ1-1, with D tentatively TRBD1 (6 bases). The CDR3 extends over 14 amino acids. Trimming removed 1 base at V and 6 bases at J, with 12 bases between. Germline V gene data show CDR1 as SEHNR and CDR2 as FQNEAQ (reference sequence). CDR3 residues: CASSLVRGHPEAFF. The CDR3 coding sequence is TGTGCCAGCAGCTTAGTGAGGGGACACCCTGAAGCTTTCTTT.

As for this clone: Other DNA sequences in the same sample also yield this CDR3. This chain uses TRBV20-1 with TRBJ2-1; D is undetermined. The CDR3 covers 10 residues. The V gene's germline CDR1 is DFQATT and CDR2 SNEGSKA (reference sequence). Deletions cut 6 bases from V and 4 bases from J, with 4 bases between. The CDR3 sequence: CSAYYNEQFF. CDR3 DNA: TGCAGTGCCTATTACAATGAGCAGTTCTTC.

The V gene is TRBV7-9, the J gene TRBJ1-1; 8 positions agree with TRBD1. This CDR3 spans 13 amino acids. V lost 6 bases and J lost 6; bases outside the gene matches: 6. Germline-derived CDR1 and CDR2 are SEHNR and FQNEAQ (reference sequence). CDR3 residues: CASRPGQAPEAFF. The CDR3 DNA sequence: TGTGCCAGCAGACCGGGACAGGCCCCTGAAGCTTTCTTT.

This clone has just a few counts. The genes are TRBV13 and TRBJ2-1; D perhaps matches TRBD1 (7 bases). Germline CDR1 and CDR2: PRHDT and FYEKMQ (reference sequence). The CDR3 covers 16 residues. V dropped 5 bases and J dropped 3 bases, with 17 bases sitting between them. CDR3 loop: CASSRNAGQNYNEQFF. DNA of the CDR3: TGTGCCAGCAGCCGAAATGCGGGACAGAACTACAATGAGCAGTTCTTC.

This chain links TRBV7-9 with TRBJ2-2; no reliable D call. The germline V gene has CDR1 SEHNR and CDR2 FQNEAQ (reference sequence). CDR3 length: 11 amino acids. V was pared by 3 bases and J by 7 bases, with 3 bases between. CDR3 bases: TGTGCCAGCAGCTTTCTCGGGGAGCTGTTTTTT. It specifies CASSFLGELFF. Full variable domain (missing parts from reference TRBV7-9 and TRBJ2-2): DTGVSQNPRHKITKRGQNVTFRCDPISEHNRLYWYRQTLGQGPEFLTYFQNEAQLEKSRLLSDRFSAERPKGSFSTLEIQRTEQGDSAMYLCASSFLGELFFGEGSRLTVL.

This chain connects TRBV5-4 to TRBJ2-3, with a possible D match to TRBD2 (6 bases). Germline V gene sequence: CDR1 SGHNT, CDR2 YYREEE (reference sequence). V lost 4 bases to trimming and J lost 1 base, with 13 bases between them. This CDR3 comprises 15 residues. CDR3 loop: CASSTGGPRTDTQYF. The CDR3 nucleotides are TGTGCCAGCAGCACCGGGGGACCACGCACAGATACGCAGTATTTT.

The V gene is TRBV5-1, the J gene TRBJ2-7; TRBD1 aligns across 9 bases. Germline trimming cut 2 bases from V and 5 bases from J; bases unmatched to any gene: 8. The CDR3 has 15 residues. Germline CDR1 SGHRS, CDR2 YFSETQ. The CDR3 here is CASSFVQGARDEQYF. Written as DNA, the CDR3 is TGCGCCAGCAGCTTTGTACAGGGGGCGCGGGACGAGCAGTACTTC.

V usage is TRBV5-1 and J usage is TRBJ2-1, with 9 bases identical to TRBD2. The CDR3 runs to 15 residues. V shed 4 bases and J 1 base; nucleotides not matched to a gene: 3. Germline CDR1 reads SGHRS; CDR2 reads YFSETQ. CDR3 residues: CASSGREGSYNEQFF. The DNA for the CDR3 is TGCGCCAGCAGCGGGCGGGAGGGGTCCTACAATGAGCAGTTCTTC.

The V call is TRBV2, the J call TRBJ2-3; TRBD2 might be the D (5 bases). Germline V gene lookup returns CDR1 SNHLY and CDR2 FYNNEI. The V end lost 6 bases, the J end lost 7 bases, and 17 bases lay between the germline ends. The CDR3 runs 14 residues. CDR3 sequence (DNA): TGTGCCAGCAGGTCTAGCACCCTAGTTAATACGCAGTATTTT. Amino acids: CASRSSTLVNTQYF. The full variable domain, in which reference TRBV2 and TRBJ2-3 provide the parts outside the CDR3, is EPEVTQTPSHQVTQMGQEVILRCVPISNHLYFYWYRQILGQKVEFLVSFYNNEISEKSEIFDDQFSVERPDGSNFTLKIRSTKLEDSAMYFCASRSSTLVNTQYFGPGTRLTVL.

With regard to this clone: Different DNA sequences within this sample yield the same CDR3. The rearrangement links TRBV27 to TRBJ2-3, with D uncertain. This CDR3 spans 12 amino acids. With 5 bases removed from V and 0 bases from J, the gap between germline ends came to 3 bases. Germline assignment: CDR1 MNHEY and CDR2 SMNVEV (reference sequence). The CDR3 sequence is CASSPSTDTQYF. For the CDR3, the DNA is TGTGCCAGCAGTCCAAGCACAGATACGCAGTATTTT.

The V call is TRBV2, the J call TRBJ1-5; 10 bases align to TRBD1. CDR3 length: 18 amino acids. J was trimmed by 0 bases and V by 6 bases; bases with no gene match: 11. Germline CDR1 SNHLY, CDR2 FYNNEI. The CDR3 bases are TGTGCCAGCAGCCGATTCGGACAGGGGGTTTATAGCAATCAGCCCCAGCATTTT. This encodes CASSRFGQGVYSNQPQHF.

CDR3 nucleotide sequence: TGCAGCGTCCGGACAGGGCAGAGCTCTGGAAACACCATATATTTT. It encodes CSVRTGQSSGNTIYF. This rearrangement joins TRBV29-1 to TRBJ1-3; TRBD1 aligns across 8 bases. This CDR3 is built from 15 residues. V shed 6 bases and J 0 bases; nucleotides not matched to a gene: 7. The germline V gene has CDR1 SQVTM and CDR2 ANQGSEA.

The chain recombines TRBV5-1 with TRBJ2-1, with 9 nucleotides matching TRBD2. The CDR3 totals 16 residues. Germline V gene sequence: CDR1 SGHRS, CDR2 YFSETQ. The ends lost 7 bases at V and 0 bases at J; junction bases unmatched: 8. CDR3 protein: CASLGASGTSYNEQFF. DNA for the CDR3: TGCGCCAGCCTGGGGGCTAGCGGGACCTCCTACAATGAGCAGTTCTTC.

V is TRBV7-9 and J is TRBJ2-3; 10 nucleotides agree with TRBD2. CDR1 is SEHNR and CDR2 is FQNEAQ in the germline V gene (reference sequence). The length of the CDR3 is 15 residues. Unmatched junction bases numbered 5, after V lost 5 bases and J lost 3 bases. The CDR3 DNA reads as TGTGCCAGCAGCCAGGCTAGCGGGGGAACAGATACGCAGTATTTT. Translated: CASSQASGGTDTQYF.

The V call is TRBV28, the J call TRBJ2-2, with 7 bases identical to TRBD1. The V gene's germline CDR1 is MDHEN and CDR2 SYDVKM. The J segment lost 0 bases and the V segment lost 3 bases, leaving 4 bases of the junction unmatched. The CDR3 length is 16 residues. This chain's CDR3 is CASSLSGQANTGELFF. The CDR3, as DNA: TGTGCCAGCAGTTTGAGTGGACAGGCGAACACCGGGGAGCTGTTTTTT.

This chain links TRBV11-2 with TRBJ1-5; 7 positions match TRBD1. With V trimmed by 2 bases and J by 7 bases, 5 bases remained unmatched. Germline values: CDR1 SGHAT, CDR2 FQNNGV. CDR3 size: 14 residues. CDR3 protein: CASSLWDSGQPQHF. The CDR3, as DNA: TGTGCCAGCAGCTTATGGGACAGTGGGCAGCCCCAGCATTTT.

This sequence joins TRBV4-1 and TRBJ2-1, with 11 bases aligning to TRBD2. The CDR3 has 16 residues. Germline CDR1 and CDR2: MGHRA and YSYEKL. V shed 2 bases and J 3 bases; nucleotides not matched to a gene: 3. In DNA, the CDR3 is TGCGCCAGCAGCCAAAGGACTAGCGGGTACTACAATGAGCAGTTCTTC. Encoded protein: CASSQRTSGYYNEQFF.

CDR3 DNA: TGTGCCAGCAGTTTATGGGACTTCAATGAGCAGTTCTTC. Translation gives CASSLWDFNEQFF. V and J are TRBV28 and TRBJ2-1; D is possibly TRBD2 (5 bases). The length of the CDR3 is 13 residues. V gave up 0 bases and J gave up 6 bases, with 6 bases separating them. Germline V gene sequence: CDR1 MDHEN, CDR2 SYDVKM.

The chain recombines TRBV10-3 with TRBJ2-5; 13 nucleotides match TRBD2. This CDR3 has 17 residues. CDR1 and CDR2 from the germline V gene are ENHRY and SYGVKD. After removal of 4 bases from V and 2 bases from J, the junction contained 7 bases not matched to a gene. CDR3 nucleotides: TGTGCCATCAGTGTTGGACTAGCGGGAGCGAAGCAAGAGACCCAGTACTTC. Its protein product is CAISVGLAGAKQETQYF.

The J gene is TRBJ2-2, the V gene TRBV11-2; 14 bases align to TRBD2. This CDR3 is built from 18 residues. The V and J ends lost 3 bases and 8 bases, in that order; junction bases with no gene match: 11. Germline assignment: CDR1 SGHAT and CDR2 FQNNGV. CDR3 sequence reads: CASSLVGTSGRMVGELFF. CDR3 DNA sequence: TGTGCCAGCAGCTTGGTCGGGACTAGCGGGAGAATGGTGGGGGAGCTGTTTTTT.

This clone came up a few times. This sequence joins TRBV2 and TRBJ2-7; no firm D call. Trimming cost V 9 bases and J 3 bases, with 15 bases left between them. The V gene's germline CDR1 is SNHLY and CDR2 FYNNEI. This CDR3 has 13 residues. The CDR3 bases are TGTGCCAGTGGTTCTGCTCGGTACTACGAGCAGTACTTC. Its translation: CASGSARYYEQYF.